This T cell receptor beta chain derives from a study of tumor-infiltrating lymphocytes in oesophageal squamous cell carcinoma. Using its own MiXCR run on the PCR reads, TCRdb lists one record per CDR3 protein. This repertoire shows tens of thousands of distinct CDR3 sequences, about 40% found once; its top ten account for about 23%. Germline CDR1 SGHTA, CDR2 FQGTGA. The CDR3 length is 15 residues. V dropped 1 base and J dropped 3 bases, with 13 bases sitting between them. This clonotype occurred many times. This TCR derives from a male donor with esophageal squamous cell carcinoma. V is TRBV7-3 and J is TRBJ2-7; D assignment may be TRBD1 or TRBD2 (5 bases each). Sequencing was done on a sample of esophageal tumor tissue. CDR3 nucleotides: TGTGCCAGCAGCTTAATGCCAGGGACGGGCTACGAGCAGTACTTC. It specifies CASSLMPGTGYEQYF.